This T cell receptor (beta chain) was sequenced during a study of monozygotic twins with inflammatory bowel disease. Whole-study findings and limits: The analysis yielded no support for one strong signal or clonotype associated with IBD. Lower sharing of clonotypes with other individuals was seen in IBD patients than in healthy twins. This was most marked in patients showing signs of disease activity. Added variability in patient repertoires may stem from differing immunosuppressive treatments. Healthy co-twins had higher TCRbeta inverse Simpson diversity than their IBD twins.

No DNA is given; TCRdb re-called the 5' RACE reads and lists each CDR3 protein once. Here the sample table reports approximately 420,000 distinct CDR3 sequences. About this clonotype: What it binds is unknown.

Sequenced: blood. The TCR comes from a human donor with ulcerative colitis or Crohn's disease, or a healthy co-twin of an affected twin (not recorded which).

CDR3 sequence reads: CSARDFQQVTDTQYF. V usage is TRBV20-1 and J usage is TRBJ2-3. CDR3 size: 15 residues. Germline lookup yields CDR1 DFQATT and CDR2 SNEGSKA (reference sequence).